Described below is a single TCR beta chain sequence and its context. What it binds is not known. TCR alpha and TCR beta cDNA libraries carrying sample barcodes and UMIs were produced by 5'RACE using constant-segment primers. MiXCR, run by TCRdb on the 5' RACE reads, gives a single entry per CDR3 protein. In the table there are some 150,000 distinct CDR3 sequences, 20% to 25% of which are singletons. The data originate from a study of T-cell memory formation after mild COVID-19. Study-wide background: Largely donor-specific sequence clusters came from two donors. The study's findings and limits: The appearance of some responding clones in pre-infection memory suggested that cross-reactive memory joined. Balance between CD4 and CD8 was seen in clones contracting day 15 to 85, and a CD4+ lean was seen in later expanders.

Germline lookup yields CDR1 DFQATT and CDR2 SNEGSKA (reference sequence). V lost 7 bases, J lost 4 bases, and 13 bases lay in between. This CDR3 is built from 12 residues. The sequencing sample was made of PBMCs or a T cell subset sorted from them (not recorded which). This TCR was sampled from an adult woman who had mild COVID-19 (a few samples of this study predate the infection). Cell type and time point are not known. The rearrangement uses TRBV20-1 and TRBJ1-2; D ambiguous. DNA for the CDR3: TGCAGTGTAGGAGGACTATCCTATGGCTACACCTTC. Its translation is CSVGGLSYGYTF.